These 23 T cell receptor beta chains were sequenced from one sample in a study of vaccination and CD4 T cells after COVID-19. Cultured CD4+ T cell DNA underwent sequencing with the Oncomine TCR Beta short-read assay. TCRdb re-analysed the PCR reads in MiXCR, keeping a single row per CDR3 protein. The sample comprises more than 20,000 distinct CDR3 sequences, approximately 40% of which are singletons, and 7.2% rests with the top ten. Treatment noted: approximately nine-day PBMC culture with coronavirus spike peptide pools or control peptides (ViraFEST assay). Antigen specificity for these receptors is unknown. Sequencing used CD4+ T cells from blood, cultured in vitro. The source of these receptors is a human donor who had recovered from COVID-19.

V and J are TRBV7-3 and TRBJ2-5; D gene ambiguous. The CDR3 consists of 13 residues. Germline V gene data show CDR1 as SGHTA and CDR2 as FQGTGA. Trimming left V 5 bases short and J 1 base short, with 8 bases between. The CDR3 bases are TGTGCCAGCAGCCGAACGGTCCAAGAGACCCAGTACTTC. Protein: CASSRTVQETQYF. Full variable domain (remainder filled in from reference TRBV7-3 and TRBJ2-5): GAGVSQTPSNKVTEKGKYVELRCDPISGHTALYWYRQSLGQGPEFLIYFQGTGAADDSGLPNDRFFAVRPEGSVSTLKIQRTERGDSAVYLCASSRTVQETQYFGPGTRLLVL.

The chain combines TRBV6-1 with TRBJ1-1; 10 bases match TRBD1. The CDR3 is made up of 13 amino acids. CDR1 is MNHNS and CDR2 is SASEGT in the germline V gene. J gave up 8 bases and V 6 bases, and 6 bases lay outside the gene matches. The CDR3 DNA sequence: TGTGCCAGCAGGCAAGGGACAGGGGCGGAAGCTTTCTTT. This gives the protein CASRQGTGAEAFF.

This clonotype was observed a few times. CDR3 nucleotides: TGTGCCAGCAGTTACCCGCCGAGCGGAAACACCATATATTTT. Translated: CASSYPPSGNTIYF. The chain recombines TRBV6-5 with TRBJ1-3; no clear D gene. The germline V gene encodes CDR1 MNHEY and CDR2 SVGAGI. The CDR3 is 14 residues long. Between the trimmed V and J ends, which lost 2 bases and 4 bases, there was a span of 9 bases.

This clonotype showed up just once. The chain is built from TRBV28 and TRBJ1-2; TRBD1 agrees at 8 bases. The CDR3 runs to 12 residues. The ends lost 6 bases at V and 5 bases at J; junction bases unmatched: 2. Germline V gene sequence: CDR1 MDHEN, CDR2 SYDVKM. The CDR3 protein is CASSWTGYGYTF. The CDR3 DNA reads as TGTGCCAGCAGCTGGACAGGGTATGGCTACACCTTC.

V usage is TRBV19 and J usage is TRBJ2-1; D gene ambiguous. CDR1 and CDR2 (germline): LNHDA, SQIVND (reference sequence). This CDR3 contains 12 residues. The CDR3 nucleotides read TGTGCTACCTCGAACACCTACAATGAGCAGTTCTTC. Its translation: CATSNTYNEQFF.

This clonotype turned up a few times. The chain joins TRBV21-1 to TRBJ2-7; TRBD1, the table's D call, was not compared with the DNA. TRBV21-1 represents a pseudogene. The CDR3 is made up of 15 amino acids. Here the CDR3 DNA reads TGTGCCAGCAGCCCGCCGAGGGGCGATTCCTACGAGCAGTACTTC. Translation: CASSPPRGDSYEQYF.

This clonotype appeared a few times. The chain couples TRBV28 to TRBJ1-2, with D maybe TRBD1 (5 bases). V shed 2 bases and J shed 5 bases, with 12 bases lying between them. CDR3 size: 14 residues. Germline CDR1 is MDHEN and CDR2 is SYDVKM. CDR3 in amino acids: CASSLGGGSYGYTF. The CDR3 nucleotides read TGTGCCAGCAGTTTAGGGGGGGGTTCATATGGCTACACCTTC.

This clonotype has just a few counts. V gene TRBV7-9 combines with J gene TRBJ1-1; possible D gene TRBD1, 6 bases. V shed 2 bases and J shed 0 bases, with 13 bases lying between them. The CDR3 loop spans 16 amino acids. Germline V gene lookup returns CDR1 SEHNR and CDR2 FQNEAQ (reference sequence). CDR3 DNA sequence: TGTGCCAGCAGCTTAAGGGGGGTCCGTTTGAACACTGAAGCTTTCTTT. Amino acid sequence: CASSLRGVRLNTEAFF.

This chain links TRBV15 with TRBJ1-5; weak D call: TRBD1 (5 bases). Per germline, CDR1 LNHNV and CDR2 YYDKDF (reference sequence). The CDR3 runs 17 residues. V lost 1 base and J 6 bases, leaving 19 bases between the germline ends. The CDR3 DNA sequence: TGTGCCACCAGCAGAGCGATAGCGATGGCGGGGCGTCAGCCCCAGCATTTT. Protein sequence: CATSRAIAMAGRQPQHF.

As DNA, the CDR3 is TGCAGTGCTAGAGATGAAACTAGCGGGGGCCTCAAGGGAGAGACCCAGTACTTC. This translates into CSARDETSGGLKGETQYF. The J gene is TRBJ2-5, the V gene TRBV20-1, with TRBD2 matching 11 bases. Germline values: CDR1 DFQATT, CDR2 SNEGSKA (reference sequence). The CDR3 spans 18 residues. J gave up 4 bases and V 0 bases, and 13 bases lay outside the gene matches.

This clonotype is a singleton in its sample. Compared with germline, one end of the junction differs, possibly owing to a read error. This chain uses TRBV7-9 with TRBJ1-2; D might be TRBD1 (5 bases). The CDR3 spans 12 residues. Per germline, CDR1 SEHNR and CDR2 FQNEAQ (reference sequence). Written as DNA, the CDR3 is TGCGCCAGCAGCCAAGATAAGGGGCACTACACCTTC. Protein sequence: CASSQDKGHYTF.

The chain uses TRBV20-1 and TRBJ1-5, with a weak D call TRBD1 (5 bases). V dropped 5 bases and J dropped 4 bases, with 15 bases sitting between them. Looked up from germline, CDR1 is DFQATT and CDR2 is SNEGSKA (reference sequence). This CDR3 comprises 14 residues. The CDR3 DNA is TGCAGTGCTCCTCGGGACGTAGGTAATCAGCCCCAGCATTTT. Its protein product is CSAPRDVGNQPQHF.

This clonotype was seen more than once but under ten times. The rearrangement links TRBV6-2 or TRBV6-3 to TRBJ1-5; 10 nucleotides match TRBD1. The V gene's germline CDR1 is MNHEY and CDR2 SVGEGT. The CDR3 contains 16 residues. V gave up 2 bases and J gave up 1 base; unmatched junction bases: 2. DNA of the CDR3: TGTGCCAGCAGTTACCGGGACAGGGGAAGCAATCAGCCCCAGCATTTT. Protein: CASSYRDRGSNQPQHF.

This chain uses TRBV7-2 with TRBJ2-5, with D perhaps TRBD2 (6 bases). The ends were cut back, 5 bases at V and 5 bases at J, with 15 bases in the middle. The CDR3 extends over 14 amino acids. Per germline, CDR1 SGHTA and CDR2 FQGNSA. The CDR3 coding sequence is TGTGCCAGCAGCCCATGGATGGCGGGGGAGACCCAGTACTTC. Protein product: CASSPWMAGETQYF.

The rearrangement uses TRBV7-2 and TRBJ2-2, with 7 bases fitting TRBD2. This CDR3 is built from 14 residues. Germline V gene lookup returns CDR1 SGHTA and CDR2 FQGNSA. The junction had 7 bases not matched to a gene; V was cut back by 5 bases and J by 7 bases. The CDR3 DNA sequence: TGTGCCAGCAGCCTAACGCCTAGCGGCGGGGAGCTGTTTTTT. This codes for CASSLTPSGGELFF.

This clonotype was seen a few times. This chain links TRBV5-5 with TRBJ2-7; D is possibly TRBD1 (6 bases). From germline, CDR1 is SGHKS and CDR2 YYEKEE (reference sequence). V was clipped by 0 bases and J by 3 bases, with 13 bases between them. The CDR3 has 15 amino acids. The CDR3 nucleotides read TGTGCCAGCAGCTTGGGGGGCGGACAGAGCTACGAGCAGTACTTC. Protein: CASSLGGGQSYEQYF. Drawing the rest from reference TRBV5-5 and TRBJ2-7, the complete variable domain is DAGVTQSPTHLIKTRGQQVTLRCSPISGHKSVSWYQQVLGQGPQFIFQYYEKEERGRGNFPDRFSARQFPNYSSELNVNALLLGDSALYLCASSLGGGQSYEQYFGPGTRLTVT.

The rearrangement joins TRBV28 to TRBJ1-5, with 9 bases fitting TRBD1. This CDR3 is 15 amino acids long. Germline V gene lookup returns CDR1 MDHEN and CDR2 SYDVKM. Trimming removed 3 bases from V and 6 bases from J; junction bases left unmatched: 6. The CDR3: CASSFRDRAAQPQHF. Here the CDR3 DNA reads TGTGCCAGCAGTTTTCGGGACAGGGCCGCTCAGCCCCAGCATTTT.

The rearrangement links TRBV11-3 to TRBJ1-1; D is unresolved. The V end was cut by 2 bases, the J end by 0 bases, with 7 bases between. Germline lookup yields CDR1 SGHNT and CDR2 YENEEA. This CDR3 has 14 residues. The CDR3 sequence: CASSLTGMNTEAFF. DNA for the CDR3: TGTGCCAGCAGCTTAACTGGGATGAACACTGAAGCTTTCTTT.

This clonotype was seen more than once but under ten times. This chain joins TRBV11-3 and TRBJ2-6; D possibly uses TRBD1 or TRBD2 (5 bases each). V was trimmed by 6 bases and J by 4 bases, leaving 16 bases between them. The CDR3 runs to 16 residues. In germline, CDR1 is SGHNT, CDR2 YENEEA. The CDR3 DNA sequence: TGTGCCAGCAGTCAGGTGGCAGGGACCGGGGCCAACGTCCTGACTTTC. Translating gives CASSQVAGTGANVLTF.

The J gene is TRBJ1-1, the V gene TRBV5-4; 7 bases fit TRBD1. V was pared by 0 bases and J by 8 bases, with 4 bases of the junction left unmatched. This CDR3 is built from 13 residues. Germline CDR1 SGHNT, CDR2 YYREEE (reference sequence). This chain's CDR3 is CASSLGLDREAFF. CDR3 sequence (DNA): TGTGCCAGCAGCTTGGGGTTGGACAGGGAAGCTTTCTTT. Full variable domain (rest looked up from reference TRBV5-4 and TRBJ1-1): ETGVTQSPTHLIKTRGQQVTLRCSSQSGHNTVSWYQQALGQGPQFIFQYYREEENGRGNFPPRFSGLQFPNYSSELNVNALELDDSALYLCASSLGLDREAFFGQGTRLTVV.

In this sample, this clonotype turned up a few times. The V and J genes are TRBV20-1 and TRBJ2-7, with TRBD1 matching 7 bases. Germline V gives CDR1 DFQATT, CDR2 SNEGSKA (reference sequence). The CDR3 spans 14 residues. V shed 1 base, J shed 4 bases, and the junction held 7 bases outside the gene matches. CDR3 sequence reads: CSARAPATGYEQYF. The CDR3 DNA is TGCAGTGCTAGAGCCCCGGCGACAGGGTACGAGCAGTACTTC.

This clonotype was counted once. V is TRBV28 and J is TRBJ2-7; 12 nucleotides align to TRBD1. Germline assignment: CDR1 MDHEN and CDR2 SYDVKM. V was pared by 5 bases and J by 6 bases, with 8 bases of the junction left unmatched. This CDR3 spans 15 amino acids. CDR3 sequence reads: CASSQGGTGGPEQYF. The CDR3 DNA sequence: TGTGCCAGCAGTCAAGGGGGGACAGGGGGCCCCGAGCAGTACTTC.

V gene TRBV19 combines with J gene TRBJ2-1; the D gene is possibly TRBD1 (6 bases). V lost 6 bases and J lost 4, with 13 bases in between. The CDR3 runs to 14 residues. From germline, CDR1 is LNHDA and CDR2 SQIVND (reference sequence). DNA for the CDR3: TGTGCCAGTAGCAAGGACAGAAGGTACAATGAGCAGTTCTTC. Translation: CASSKDRRYNEQFF.